The rows below give T cell receptor beta chains drawn from one sample of a study of cytotoxic CD8 clonotypes in ibrutinib-treated CLL. Sequencing was performed with immunoSEQ multiplex PCR; in TCRdb, only in-frame clones are kept and a portion is missing. In the table there are some 200,000 clones, roughly 79% of which are singletons. The input for sequencing was PBMCs, taken after 12 months of ibrutinib treatment. The receptors here all came from a human donor with chronic lymphocytic leukemia. Both conserved end residues are part of each CDR3. The order of the fields is J gene, clone size, D gene, V gene, CDR3 DNA, CDR3 protein. The D gene is left open where the match is weak. A row's size may be missing; if present it is once, few, many or a size class.

>TRBJ2-1|.|.|TRBV7-3
TGTGCCAGCAGCTTAAGCCCGGACCTCTTATACAATGAGCAGTTCTTC
CASSLSPDLLYNEQFF
>TRBJ1-2|few|TRBD1|TRBV10-3
TGTGCCATCAGTGAGTCGGGAACAGGGGCTGGCAGCTCCAACTATGGCTACACCTTC
CAISESGTGAGSSNYGYTF
>TRBJ1-1|.|.|TRBV19
TGTGCCAGCCGCCTGGACGGGAACACTGAAGCTTTCTTT
CASRLDGNTEAFF
>TRBJ2-1|.|.|TRBV7-9
TGTGCCAGCAGCCCTCCCCAGGGAAGGGACTTCTACAATGAGCAGTTCTTC
CASSPPQGRDFYNEQFF
>TRBJ1-2|few|TRBD1|TRBV12-5
TGTGCTAGTGGTTTTGGGACAGGCTATGGCTACACCTTC
CASGFGTGYGYTF
>TRBJ2-1|.|.|TRBV10-3
TGTGCCATCAGTTCACCCGTTGGGGGGGGCGGCGACAATGAGCAGTTCTTC
CAISSPVGGGGDNEQFF
>TRBJ2-7|.|.|TRBV5-6
TGTGCCAGCAGCCGATCGGAGGGGTACGAGCAGTACTTC
CASSRSEGYEQYF
>TRBJ1-3|.|.|TRBV5-1
TGCGCCAGCAGCTTGGGAGGGTCCAACACCATATATTTT
CASSLGGSNTIYF
>TRBJ2-5|.|.|TRBV6-6
TGTGCCAGCAGTTACTCAGGGCAGGGAAAAGAGACCCAGTACTTC
CASSYSGQGKETQYF
>TRBJ2-1|once|TRBD2|TRBV6-1
TGTGCCAGCAGTGAGGCTAGCGGGACTTTCGTCAATGAGCAGTTCTTC
CASSEASGTFVNEQFF
>TRBJ1-1|.|.|TRBV5-4
TGTGCCAGCAGCTTGGGGACTCGCAGGGAGACTGAAGCTTTCTTT
CASSLGTRRETEAFF
>TRBJ2-1|.|.|TRBV5-1
TGCGCCAGCAGCGCGGACTACGCCTACAATGAGCAGTTCTTC
CASSADYAYNEQFF
>TRBJ2-7|.|.|TRBV6-6
TGTGCCAGCAGTTACCAGGGCGGCGCCTTATACGAGCAGTACTTC
CASSYQGGALYEQYF
>TRBJ1-4|once|TRBD1|TRBV18
TGTGCCAGCTCACCACGAGGGACAGTCAATAATGAAAAACTGTTTTTT
CASSPRGTVNNEKLFF
>TRBJ1-3|.|TRBD1|TRBV7-6
TGTGCCAGCTTTGACAGGGCTGGAAACACCATATATTTT
CASFDRAGNTIYF
>TRBJ1-4|.|.|TRBV7-8
TGTGCCAGCAGCTTTATAACTAATGAAAAACTGTTTTTT
CASSFITNEKLFF
>TRBJ2-5|.|.|TRBV18
TGTGCCAGCTCAGCGGGGTTACGTCAAGAGACCCAGTACTTC
CASSAGLRQETQYF
>TRBJ2-3|.|TRBD2|TRBV6-1
TGTGCCAGCAGTGAGGGGCTAGCGGGAGGGCTAAGGGAAGATACGCAGTATTTT
CASSEGLAGGLREDTQYF
>TRBJ1-6|.|TRBD1|TRBV5-4
TGTGCCAGCAGCCATACCCCGGGACAGGGGTATTCACCCCTCCACTTT
CASSHTPGQGYSPLHF
>TRBJ1-2|.|TRBD1|TRBV10-2
TGCGCCAGCAGCAACAGGGGCGAGAACTATGGCTACACCTTC
CASSNRGENYGYTF
>TRBJ2-2|few|.|TRBV7-8
TGTGCCAGCAGCTTGACCACCGGGGAGCTGTTTTTT
CASSLTTGELFF
>TRBJ2-2|.|TRBD2|TRBV6-5
TGTGCCAGCAGTTACTCCAGCGGGGGGTGGACCGGGGAGCTGTTTTTT
CASSYSSGGWTGELFF
>TRBJ1-4|.|.|TRBV9
TGTGCCAGCAGCGTACAGGGTCGGAATGAAAAACTGTTTTTT
CASSVQGRNEKLFF
>TRBJ1-3|.|TRBD1|TRBV5-1
TGCGCCAGCAGCTTGGGGACAGGGATAGCTGGAAACACCATATATTTT
CASSLGTGIAGNTIYF
>TRBJ1-4|.|TRBD1|TRBV2
TGTGCCAGCAGGGCGGGACAGAAAAATGAAAAACTGTTTTTT
CASRAGQKNEKLFF
>TRBJ2-7|once|TRBD2|TRBV25-1
TGTGCCAGCAGTGAATATAGGACTAGCGTTGAGCAGTACTTC
CASSEYRTSVEQYF
>TRBJ1-1|.|.|TRBV10-3
TGTGCCATCAAGAGGGGAAACACTGAAGCTTTCTTT
CAIKRGNTEAFF
>TRBJ2-3|.|.|TRBV5-1
TGCGCCAGCAGCTTGGATGTCACAGATACGCAGTATTTT
CASSLDVTDTQYF
>TRBJ2-7|.|.|TRBV7-8
TGTGCCAGCAGCTTCCGGACACAGTACGAGCAGTACTTC
CASSFRTQYEQYF
>TRBJ1-1|many|TRBD1|TRBV19
TGTGCCAGTAGTAAAGACAGGGCTGAAGCTTTCTTT
CASSKDRAEAFF
>TRBJ2-5|.|TRBD2|TRBV30
TGTGCCTGGGACCCTAGCGGGGGATGGCAAGAGACCCAGTACTTC
CAWDPSGGWQETQYF
>TRBJ2-7|.|.|TRBV2
TGTGCCAGCAGTCCTGGGAATATGTACGAGCAGTACTTC
CASSPGNMYEQYF
>TRBJ2-3|.|.|TRBV5-1
TGCGCCAGCAGCTTTTCTAGCACAGATACGCAGTATTTT
CASSFSSTDTQYF
>TRBJ2-5|once|TRBD1|TRBV7-8
TGTGCCAGCAGCACTACTTACAGGGGATCGTACCAAGAGACCCAGTACTTC
CASSTTYRGSYQETQYF
>TRBJ1-2|.|.|TRBV25-1
TGTGCCAGCAGTTTGGACGGCTATAACTATGGCTACACCTTC
CASSLDGYNYGYTF
>TRBJ2-7|.|TRBD1|TRBV28
TGTGCCAGCGCCGGGACAGGGTACACCTACGAGCAGTACTTC
CASAGTGYTYEQYF
>TRBJ2-3|.|.|TRBV11-2
TGTGCCAGCAGCTCCCCCGGTTACCCTTACACAGATACGCAGTATTTT
CASSSPGYPYTDTQYF
>TRBJ2-4|.|.|TRBV5-1
TGCGCCAGCAGCTCCCCCCGGACAGCGTACATTCAGTACTTC
CASSSPRTAYIQYF
>TRBJ2-1|.|.|TRBV7-3
TGTGCCAGCAGCCCAAAGGCAAGAAATGAGCAGTTCTTC
CASSPKARNEQFF
>TRBJ1-5|.|.|TRBV18
TGTGCCAGCTCGCAAGGCGGACGGAATAGCAATCAGCCCCAGCATTTT
CASSQGGRNSNQPQHF
>TRBJ2-7|.|TRBD2|TRBV7-9
TGTGCCAGCAGCGCCGGACTAGGGAACGATCCCCACTACGAGCAGTACTTC
CASSAGLGNDPHYEQYF
>TRBJ1-5|.|.|TRBV7-8
TGTGCCAGCAGCCAACGGGAGGCCGGCAATCAGCCCCAGCATTTT
CASSQREAGNQPQHF
>TRBJ1-6|once|.|TRBV25-1
TGTGCCAGTCGACAGAAGAATAATTCACCCCTCCACTTT
CASRQKNNSPLHF
>TRBJ2-7|few|.|TRBV6-5
TGTGCCAGCAGTAACGCCCTGTACGAGCAGTACTTC
CASSNALYEQYF
>TRBJ2-2|.|.|TRBV6-5
TGTGCCAGCAAGTGGACCCCGAACACCGGGGAGCTGTTTTTT
CASKWTPNTGELFF
>TRBJ1-2|few|TRBD1|TRBV6-5
TGTGCCAGCAGTTACTCAAGACAGGGGGCTCTTTATGGCTACACCTTC
CASSYSRQGALYGYTF
>TRBJ2-7|once|TRBD1|TRBV7-9
TGTGCCAGCAGCCGGAGGGACAGGGGGCACTACGAGCAGTACTTC
CASSRRDRGHYEQYF
>TRBJ1-2|.|.|TRBV20-1
TGCAGTCCCACCACGATCTATGGCTACACCTTC
CSPTTIYGYTF
>TRBJ2-4|.|TRBD2|TRBV19
TGTGCCAGTAGTATGCGAGCGGGGGGAAACATTCAGTACTTC
CASSMRAGGNIQYF